The source of this T cell receptor (beta chain) is a study of T cell repertoires in cytomegalovirus infection (dated by TCRdb to the late 2010s). Background on the whole study: Donor HLA type was relevant to the analysis, because carriage of CMV infection together with the matching HLA type was indicated by public TCR beta signatures. The research as a whole found: In both this cohort and an independent roughly 350-donor cohort, the cumulative frequency of public TCR beta family members distinguished carriers of CMV infection plus the relevant HLA type. The ex vivo response was dominated by HLA-C-restricted CMV-specific TCR beta clonotypes, which also provided the single most frequent clonotype in two of eight donors.

Instrument on record: Illumina HiSeq 1500. TCRdb itself trimmed the public reads at Q25 with fastp, ran MiXCR and retained productive beta chains. Rows with one shared CDR3 protein collapse into an entry with the most common genes and DNA. Counted in this sample were 350,000 to 500,000 distinct CDR3 sequences; roughly 30% of them appeared once. Together, the top ten hold 12% to 15% of the sample. The germline V gene supplies CDR1 SGHTA and CDR2 FQGTGA. The CDR3 holds 15 amino acids from the cysteine to the phenylalanine. Only CDR3 DNA is held: 45 bases, read in frame from base 1. About this clonotype: The antigen it binds to is not known. A much larger clone is a single base away; this may be a read error.

The sequence was collected from a human donor in good health (CMV status not recorded). Some clones in this sample may be carry-over from other donors' samples. The specimen was PBMCs. The rearrangement joined TRBV7-3 to TRBJ1-2, and 7 bases in between align with TRBD1. The bases read TGTGACAGCAGCTCCTCAACAGGGGAGGTGGATGGCTACACCTTC. Translated, this is CDSSSSTGEVDGYTF.